This T cell receptor (beta chain) was captured in a study of blood T cell repertoires in COVID-19. Study overall: Sources were T cells, B-cell-depleted T cells, or PBMCs; the material itself was cDNA or gDNA.

In Seattle, patients joined the study during active infection and were tracked longitudinally. V gave up 2 bases and J gave up 0 bases, with 5 bases separating them. Germline-derived CDR1 and CDR2 are MGHDK and SYGVNS. The CDR3 is made up of 15 amino acids. The repertoire was sequenced with immunoSEQ multiplex PCR; TCRdb's copy has only in-frame clones and lacks some. The repertoire includes some 75,000 clones, about 85% of them detected once, and 9.5% to 15% sits in the top ten. The TCR sequence derives from a man aged 50 to 59 with COVID-19, enrolled during active disease. The rearrangement joins TRBV25-1 to TRBJ2-6; maybe TRBD1 (5 bases). The sequencing input was peripheral blood. The CDR3 is CASSEQGSGANVLTF. CDR3 sequence (DNA): TGTGCCAGCAGTGAACAGGGCTCTGGGGCCAACGTCCTGACTTTC.